This T cell receptor (beta chain) derives from a study of cytomegalovirus exposure and HLA in healthy donors. CDR3 length: 18 amino acids. Trimming removed 1 base from V and 0 bases from J, with 13 bases in between. The germline V gene encodes CDR1 LGHNA and CDR2 YSLEER. The table lists this clone with a few counts. Primers for the PCR totalled 60 Vbeta and 13 Jbeta. Only in-frame clones appear in the TCRdb table, and some are missing; sequencing was by immunoSEQ multiplex PCR. The sample shows about 77,000 clones, 78% of them seen only once. This clonotype was sampled from a man aged 35 to 55 in good health and CMV-seronegative. This chain joins TRBV4-3 and TRBJ2-6; D is possibly TRBD1 (6 bases). Sequenced material: PBMCs. Written as DNA, the CDR3 is TGCGCCAGCAGCCAAGCCCTGACAGGAGACTCTGGGGCCAACGTCCTGACTTTC. Its protein is CASSQALTGDSGANVLTF.